This is a list of T cell receptor beta chains from one sample in a study of T cells in localized non-small cell lung cancer. Generated by immunoSEQ multiplex PCR, the TCRdb table keeps only in-frame clones and is missing some. The profile shows around 25,000 clones, about nine tenths of them singletons. Specimen: peripheral blood, collected before any cancer treatment. The receptor source for this set is a man aged 35 to 70 with stage I squamous cell lung carcinoma. Each CDR3 is given with its conserved first and last residue. A D gene is named only where the DNA matches it firmly. Clone size is stated in some rows and not others, as once, few, many or a class when expanded.

>TRBD1|15|-|TRBV6-6|TRBJ2-2
TGTGCCAGCAGTGCCGTCCCAGGGGGAACCGGGGAGCTGTTTTTT
CASSAVPGGTGELFF
>-|17|-|TRBV6-1|TRBJ1-2
TGTGCCAGCAGTAAAGGGGTTCGGGGGGGTAGGTTCGATGGCTACACCTTC
CASSKGVRGGRFDGYTF
>TRBD2|19|-|TRBV4-3|TRBJ2-1
TGCGCCAGCAGCCAAGATAAGGACCTGGGGCGGGGGGCCAACAATGAGCAGTTCTTC
CASSQDKDLGRGANNEQFF
>-|13|-|TRBV7-3|TRBJ1-1
TGTGCCAGCAGCTTTAGTCTGGACACTGAAGCTTTCTTT
CASSFSLDTEAFF
>-|17|-|TRBV7-8|TRBJ2-2
TGTGCCAGCAGCTCTCCCAGGCGGCTTGGGGGCACCGGGGAGCTGTTTTTT
CASSSPRRLGGTGELFF
>-|14|-|TRBV9|TRBJ2-2
TGTGCCAGCAGCGTAGACCCGGGCACCGGGGAGCTGTTTTTT
CASSVDPGTGELFF
>TRBD1|13|-|TRBV11-3|TRBJ2-7
TGTGCCAGCAGCCGGGACAGCTCCTACGAGCAGTACTTC
CASSRDSSYEQYF
>-|12|-|TRBV10-3|TRBJ2-7
TGTGCCACCCTCACTGGCAAATACGAGCAGTACTTC
CATLTGKYEQYF
>-|14|-|TRBV18|TRBJ1-4
TGTGCCAGCTCACCACGTCTACGAAATGAAAAACTGTTTTTT
CASSPRLRNEKLFF
>-|14|-|TRBV19|TRBJ1-1
TGTGCCAGTAGTCCGACCGGGACGAACACTGAAGCTTTCTTT
CASSPTGTNTEAFF
>TRBD1|14|-|TRBV28|TRBJ2-7
TGTGCCAGCAGTTTAGGTGACAGGGACTACGAGCAGTACTTC
CASSLGDRDYEQYF
>-|15|-|TRBV9|TRBJ2-1
TGTGCCAGCAGCCCCCGGGACACCTTTTACAATGAGCAGTTCTTC
CASSPRDTFYNEQFF
>-|16|-|TRBV5-4|TRBJ2-1
TGTGCCAGCACACCGGGCGGCGGCGCCTCCTACAATGAGCAGTTCTTC
CASTPGGGASYNEQFF
>-|11|-|TRBV20-1|TRBJ1-2
TGCAGTGCTAAGTGGGACTATGGCTACACCTTC
CSAKWDYGYTF
>TRBD1|14|-|TRBV19|TRBJ2-3
TGTGCCAGTACCCTGACAGGGTCAAAAGATACGCAGTATTTT
CASTLTGSKDTQYF
>-|14|-|TRBV7-8|TRBJ2-5
TGTGCCAGCAGCGCATGGGGTATCCAAGAGACCCAGTACTTC
CASSAWGIQETQYF
>-|14|-|TRBV5-1|TRBJ1-2
TGCGCCAGCAGCTTGTCGGTCAGGGCCCATGGCTACACCTTC
CASSLSVRAHGYTF
>-|11|-|TRBV19|TRBJ2-1
TGTGCCAGTAATTCAAGGGATGAGCAGTTCTTC
CASNSRDEQFF
>-|14|-|TRBV7-2|TRBJ1-5
TGTGCCAGCAGCCTGACGGAGGGAAATCAGCCCCAGCATTTT
CASSLTEGNQPQHF
>TRBD1|15|-|TRBV27|TRBJ2-1
TGTGCCAGCAGATTACCGGGACAGGGACACAATGAGCAGTTCTTC
CASRLPGQGHNEQFF
>TRBD1|14|-|TRBV5-6|TRBJ2-7
TGTGCCAGCAGCTCCCAGGCAGGGGGCAACGAGCAGTACTTC
CASSSQAGGNEQYF
>-|13|-|TRBV2|TRBJ1-1
TGTGCCAGCAGAGGAGGAGTCGACACTGAAGCTTTCTTT
CASRGGVDTEAFF
>-|14|-|TRBV5-4|TRBJ2-7
TGTGCCAGCAGCTTATACGGAAGCTCCTACGAGCAGTACTTC
CASSLYGSSYEQYF
>-|14|-|TRBV7-9|TRBJ2-7
TGTGCCAGCAGCTTCGCGTCCCAGGCCTACGAGCAGTACTTC
CASSFASQAYEQYF
>-|11|-|TRBV30|TRBJ1-6
TGTGCCTGGAACAATAATTCACCCCTCCACTTT
CAWNNNSPLHF
>-|16|-|TRBV7-8|TRBJ2-2
TGTGCCAGCAGCTCCCGGAAGGATTCGAACACCGGGGAGCTGTTTTTT
CASSSRKDSNTGELFF
>TRBD2|16|-|TRBV7-9|TRBJ2-2
TGTGCCAGCACCCTAGGACTAGCGCAAAACACCGGGGAGCTGTTTTTT
CASTLGLAQNTGELFF
>-|14|-|TRBV12-2|TRBJ1-2
TGTGCAAGTCCCCAGACAGATTCAGACTATGGCTACACCTTC
CASPQTDSDYGYTF
>-|13|-|TRBV2|TRBJ1-1
TGTGCCAGCAGTGAACAAGAGGGAACTGAAGCTTTCTTT
CASSEQEGTEAFF
>TRBD1|14|-|TRBV19|TRBJ1-2
TGTGCCAGCCGATCCGGGACAGGGGGCTCCTCGGGTACCTTC
CASRSGTGGSSGTF
>TRBD1|16|-|TRBV5-1|TRBJ2-5
TGCGCCAGCAGCTTCCGTACAGGGGATAGTGGAGAGACCCAGTACTTC
CASSFRTGDSGETQYF
>TRBD1|11|-|TRBV30|TRBJ1-1
TGTGCCTGGAGTGCAGACAGGGTAGCTTTCTTT
CAWSADRVAFF
>TRBD2|11|-|TRBV20-1|TRBJ2-1
TGCAGTGCAAGCGGGGGCGAGGAGCAGTTCTTC
CSASGGEEQFF
>-|11|-|TRBV9|TRBJ1-2
TGTGCCAGCAGCGGAGATTCTCGCTACACCTTC
CASSGDSRYTF
>-|15|-|TRBV6-1|TRBJ1-5
TGTGCCAGCAGTGAAGCCCACAGTTCCAATCAGCCCCAGCATTTT
CASSEAHSSNQPQHF
>TRBD1|20|-|TRBV4-1|TRBJ1-4
TGCGCCAGCAGCCTTACCTGGAGTGGGGACAGAATCGATCGGGGCGAAAAACTGTTTTTT
CASSLTWSGDRIDRGEKLFF
>-|14|-|TRBV2|TRBJ2-7
TGTGCCAGCATAAGGGCTCTCGCCCCATACGAGCAGTACTTC
CASIRALAPYEQYF
>-|13|-|TRBV30|TRBJ1-5
TGTGCCTGGAGTCGGGGGGGCGGGCAGCCCCAGCATTTT
CAWSRGGGQPQHF
>-|12|-|TRBV5-4|TRBJ2-1
TGTGCCAGCAGCCCCCTCGGGGGTGAGCAGTTCTTC
CASSPLGGEQFF
>TRBD1|13|-|TRBV4-1|TRBJ2-3
TGCGCCAGCAGCCAAGTACAGGGGGAGAAGCAGTATTTT
CASSQVQGEKQYF
>TRBD1|17|-|TRBV5-6|TRBJ1-3
TGTGCCAGCAGCTCGCGTGCCTCAGGGGGCGCGGGAAACACCATATATTTT
CASSSRASGGAGNTIYF
>TRBD1|14|few|TRBV11-2|TRBJ1-2
TGTGCCAGCACCCAACAGGGGGCGAACTATGGCTACACCTTC
CASTQQGANYGYTF
>-|14|-|TRBV7-8|TRBJ1-1
TGTGCCAGCAGCCGGGGACATTTGAACACTGAAGCTTTCTTT
CASSRGHLNTEAFF
>-|12|-|TRBV19|TRBJ1-5
TGTGCCAGTCAGGGAGGCAATCAGCCCCAGCATTTT
CASQGGNQPQHF
>-|14|-|TRBV12-5|TRBJ2-3
TGTGCTAGTGGTTTGTCCCCTATCACAGATACGCAGTATTTT
CASGLSPITDTQYF